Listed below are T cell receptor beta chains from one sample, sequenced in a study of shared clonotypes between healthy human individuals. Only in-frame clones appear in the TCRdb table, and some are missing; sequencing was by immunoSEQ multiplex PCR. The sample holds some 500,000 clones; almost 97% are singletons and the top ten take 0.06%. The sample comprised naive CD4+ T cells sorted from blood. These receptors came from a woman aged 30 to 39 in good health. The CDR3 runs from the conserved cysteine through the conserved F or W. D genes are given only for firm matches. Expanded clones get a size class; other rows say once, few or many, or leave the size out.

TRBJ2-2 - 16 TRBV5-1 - CASSLRALTNTGELFF TGCGCCAGCAGCCTCAGAGCACTTACGAACACCGGGGAGCTGTTTTTT
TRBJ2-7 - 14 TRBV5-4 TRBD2 CASSPLAGAPEQYF TGTGCCAGCAGCCCGTTAGCGGGAGCCCCCGAGCAGTACTTC
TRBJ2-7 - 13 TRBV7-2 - CASSMTGSGGQYF TGTGCCAGCAGTATGACAGGGTCCGGGGGGCAGTACTTC
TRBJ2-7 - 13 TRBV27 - CASSFHTSYEQYF TGTGCCAGCAGTTTCCACACCTCCTACGAGCAGTACTTC
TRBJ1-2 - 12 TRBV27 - CASKGGPWGYTF TGTGCCAGCAAAGGAGGTCCGTGGGGCTACACCTTC
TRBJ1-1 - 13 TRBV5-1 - CASSLGGNTEAFF TGCGCCAGCAGCTTGGGGGGGAACACTGAAGCTTTCTTT
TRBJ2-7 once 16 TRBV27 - CASNMGGAPKTYEQYF TGTGCCAGCAACATGGGGGGGGCTCCAAAAACCTACGAGCAGTACTTC
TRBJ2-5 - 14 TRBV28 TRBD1 CASSWDRARETQYF TGTGCCAGCAGTTGGGACAGGGCGCGGGAGACCCAGTACTTC
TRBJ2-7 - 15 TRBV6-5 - CASSRQRAGWDEQYF TGTGCCAGCAGTCGACAAAGAGCAGGGTGGGACGAGCAGTACTTC
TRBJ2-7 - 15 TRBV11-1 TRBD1 CASSPALGQTYEQYF TGTGCCAGCAGCCCCGCCCTGGGACAGACCTACGAGCAGTACTTC
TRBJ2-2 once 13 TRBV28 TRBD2 CASLAGNTGELFF TGTGCCAGCCTAGCGGGTAACACCGGGGAGCTGTTTTTT
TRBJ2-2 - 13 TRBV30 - CAWSDQASGELFF TGTGCCTGGAGTGATCAAGCGTCCGGGGAGCTGTTTTTT
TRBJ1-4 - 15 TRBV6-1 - CASSEAYRNNEKLFF TGTGCCAGCAGTGAAGCTTACAGAAATAATGAAAAACTGTTTTTT
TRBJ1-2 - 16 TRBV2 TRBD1 CASMGDRASLQYGYTF TGTGCCAGCATGGGGGACAGGGCCTCCCTGCAGTATGGCTACACCTTC
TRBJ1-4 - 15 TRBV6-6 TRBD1 CASRLGQVTNEKLFF TGTGCCAGCAGACTCGGACAGGTTACCAATGAAAAACTGTTTTTT
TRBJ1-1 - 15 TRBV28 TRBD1 CASSYAGTGNTEAFF TGTGCCAGCAGTTACGCCGGGACAGGGAACACTGAAGCTTTCTTT
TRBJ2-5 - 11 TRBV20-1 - CSAARGETQYF TGCAGTGCTGCGAGAGGAGAGACCCAGTACTTC
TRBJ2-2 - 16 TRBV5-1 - CASSLGLGEGTGELFF TGCGCCAGCAGCTTGGGTCTGGGAGAGGGAACCGGGGAGCTGTTTTTT
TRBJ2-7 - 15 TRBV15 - CATSRNYLIYYEQYF TGTGCCACCAGCAGAAACTATTTGATTTACTACGAGCAGTACTTC
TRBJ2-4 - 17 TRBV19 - CASRKPVTGPSGNIQYF TGTGCCAGCAGGAAACCGGTCACAGGGCCCTCGGGGAACATTCAGTACTTC
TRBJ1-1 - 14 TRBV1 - CTSSQGGVGTEAFF TGCACCAGCAGCCAAGGGGGGGTTGGAACTGAAGCTTTCTTT
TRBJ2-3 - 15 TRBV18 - CASSPLTGNTDTQYF TGTGCCAGCTCACCTCTGACAGGAAACACAGATACGCAGTATTTT
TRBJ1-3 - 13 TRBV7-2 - CASSPGGGDTIYF TGTGCCAGCAGCCCCGGTGGTGGGGACACCATATATTTT
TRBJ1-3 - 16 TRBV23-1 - CASSQSALNSGNTIYF TGCGCCAGCAGTCAATCGGCACTCAACTCTGGAAACACCATATATTTT
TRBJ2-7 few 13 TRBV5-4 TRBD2 CASSGGLAYEQYF TGTGCCAGCAGCGGGGGACTAGCCTACGAGCAGTACTTC
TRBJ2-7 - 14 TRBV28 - CASTPVEVSYEQYF TGTGCCAGCACCCCAGTGGAGGTATCCTACGAGCAGTACTTC
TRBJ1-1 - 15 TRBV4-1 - CASSLKGGRGTEAFF TGCGCCAGCAGCCTTAAAGGCGGCAGGGGAACTGAAGCTTTCTTT
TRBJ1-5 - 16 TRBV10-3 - CAISETAGIVNQPQHF TGTGCCATCAGTGAAACGGCAGGGATCGTAAATCAGCCCCAGCATTTT
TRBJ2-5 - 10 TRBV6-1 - CASRLETQYF TGTGCCAGCAGGCTAGAGACCCAGTACTTC
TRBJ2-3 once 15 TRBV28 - CASSGSSSSTDTQYF TGTGCCAGCAGTGGCAGCAGCAGTAGCACAGATACGCAGTATTTT
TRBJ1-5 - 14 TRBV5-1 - CASSSHPGLWPQHF TGCGCCAGCAGCTCCCACCCAGGTTTGTGGCCCCAGCATTTT
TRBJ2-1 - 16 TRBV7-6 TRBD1 CASSLEATGVNNEQFF TGTGCCAGCAGCTTAGAGGCGACAGGGGTCAACAATGAGCAGTTCTTC
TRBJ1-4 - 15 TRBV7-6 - CASSPRGQGREKLFF TGTGCCAGCAGCCCCCGGGGTCAGGGACGTGAAAAACTGTTTTTT
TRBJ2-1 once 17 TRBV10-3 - CAISDSRQGRAGNEQFF TGTGCCATCAGTGATTCGCGCCAGGGGCGGGCGGGGAATGAGCAGTTCTTC
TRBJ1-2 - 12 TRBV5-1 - CASSPDSYGYTF TGCGCCAGCAGCCCCGACAGCTATGGCTACACCTTC
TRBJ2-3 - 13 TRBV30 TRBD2 CAWTGLATDTQYF TGTGCCTGGACCGGACTAGCAACAGATACGCAGTATTTT
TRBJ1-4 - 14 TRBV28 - CASSLIQGQEKLFF TGTGCCAGCAGTTTAATACAGGGTCAGGAAAAACTGTTTTTT
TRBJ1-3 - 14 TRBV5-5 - CASSRDTTGNTIYF TGTGCCAGCAGCCGGGACACCACTGGAAACACCATATATTTT
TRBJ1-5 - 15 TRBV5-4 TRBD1 CASSNQGAGDQPQHF TGTGCCAGCAGCAACCAGGGGGCCGGTGATCAGCCCCAGCATTTT
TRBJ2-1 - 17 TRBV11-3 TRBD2 CASSLGTSGRVGNEQFF TGTGCCAGCAGCTTGGGGACTAGCGGGAGGGTAGGCAATGAGCAGTTCTTC
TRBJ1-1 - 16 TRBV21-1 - CASSKGFEHSSGEAFF TGTGCCAGCAGCAAAGGATTCGAGCACAGTTCAGGCGAAGCTTTCTTT
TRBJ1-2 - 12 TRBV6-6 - CASRLGGYGYTF TGTGCCAGCAGGCTAGGGGGCTATGGCTACACCTTC
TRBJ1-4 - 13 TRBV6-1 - CASWTRGGEKLFF TGTGCCAGCTGGACCCGGGGCGGTGAAAAACTGTTTTTT
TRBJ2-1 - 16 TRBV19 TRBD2 CASSILAGGPHNEQFF TGTGCCAGTAGTATATTAGCGGGAGGGCCCCACAATGAGCAGTTCTTC
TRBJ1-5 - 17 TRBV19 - CASSTRGPSGPNQPQHF TGTGCCAGTAGTACCCGAGGACCGAGCGGCCCTAATCAGCCCCAGCATTTT
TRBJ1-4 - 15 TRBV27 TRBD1 CASSPRGQGNEKLFF TGTGCCAGCAGTCCCCGGGGACAGGGAAATGAAAAACTGTTTTTT
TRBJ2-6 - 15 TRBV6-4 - CASQSGGSGANVLTF TGTGCCAGCCAGAGTGGGGGCTCTGGGGCCAACGTCCTGACTTTC
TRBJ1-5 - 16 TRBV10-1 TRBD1 CASSEQGSRTEQPQHF TGCGCCAGCAGTGAACAGGGGTCCCGAACGGAGCAGCCCCAGCATTTT
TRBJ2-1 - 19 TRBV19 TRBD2 CASMNPGLAGPISYNEQFF TGTGCCAGCATGAACCCGGGACTAGCGGGACCTATCTCCTACAATGAGCAGTTCTTC
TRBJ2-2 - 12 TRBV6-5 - CASSPTTGELFF TGTGCCAGCAGCCCCACAACCGGGGAGCTGTTTTTT
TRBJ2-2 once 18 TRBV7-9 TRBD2 CASTVRWGGSVNTGELFF TGTGCCAGCACCGTAAGATGGGGCGGGAGCGTGAACACCGGGGAGCTGTTTTTT
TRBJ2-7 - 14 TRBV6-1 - CASRTDPNPLEQYF TGTGCCAGTCGGACCGACCCTAACCCCCTCGAGCAGTACTTC
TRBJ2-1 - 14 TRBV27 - CASTRGNTYNEQFF TGTGCCAGCACTCGCGGCAATACCTACAATGAGCAGTTCTTC
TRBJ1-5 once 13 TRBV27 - CASSTQETQPQHF TGTGCCAGCAGCACACAGGAGACTCAGCCCCAGCATTTT
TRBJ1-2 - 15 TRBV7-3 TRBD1 CASSLRQGTNYGYTF TGTGCCAGCAGCTTACGACAGGGGACCAACTATGGCTACACCTTC